A selection of T cell receptor beta chains follows, all from one sample in a study of beta chain features in type 1 diabetes. This table comes from immunoSEQ multiplex PCR, and its TCRdb copy is limited to in-frame clones, with some not included. The data show hundreds of thousands of clones, over 10% seen once. Sequenced input: naive CD4+ T cells from blood. These receptors were collected from a man aged 18 to 30 with type 1 diabetes. CDR3s include the opening cysteine and the closing phenylalanine or tryptophan. A D gene is named only where the DNA matches it firmly. Clone sizes are given selectively: once, few, many, or a class where the clone is expanded.

size: NA; D: NA; V: TRBV6-6; J: TRBJ1-5; DNA: TGTGCCAGCAGTCCCAATGGTTATCAGCCCCAGCATTTT; CDR3: CASSPNGYQPQHF
size: few; D: TRBD1; V: TRBV6-1; J: TRBJ1-1; DNA: TGTGCCAGCAGTGGTAGGTTGACAGGGGGTACGGCTGAAGCTTTCTTT; CDR3: CASSGRLTGGTAEAFF
size: few; D: NA; V: TRBV19; J: TRBJ2-1; DNA: TGTGCCAGTAGTAGCACCGGACGGAACAATGAGCAGTTCTTC; CDR3: CASSSTGRNNEQFF
size: NA; D: NA; V: TRBV18; J: TRBJ1-5; DNA: TGTGCCAGCTCACCCGGGACACCCCATAGCAATCAGCCCCAGCATTTT; CDR3: CASSPGTPHSNQPQHF
size: NA; D: NA; V: TRBV10-3; J: TRBJ1-1; DNA: TGTGCCATCCGACAGGAAGTTAACACTGAAGCTTTCTTT; CDR3: CAIRQEVNTEAFF
size: many; D: NA; V: TRBV7-9; J: TRBJ2-1; DNA: TGTGCCAGCAGGGTCGGAGACAATGAGCAGTTCTTC; CDR3: CASRVGDNEQFF
size: few; D: TRBD1; V: TRBV19; J: TRBJ1-5; DNA: TGTGCCAGTACCAAAAACAGGGGAAGCAATCAGCCCCAGCATTTT; CDR3: CASTKNRGSNQPQHF
size: NA; D: NA; V: TRBV20-1; J: TRBJ1-2; DNA: TGCAGTACAACAGGGAACTATGGCTACACCTTC; CDR3: CSTTGNYGYTF
size: NA; D: NA; V: TRBV6-5; J: TRBJ2-7; DNA: TGTGCCAGCGGGCCTAGCCGAACCCTTGGGTTGGGACTCTTC; CDR3: CASGPSRTLGLGLF
size: NA; D: TRBD1; V: TRBV6-6; J: TRBJ2-3; DNA: TGTGCCACTCAATCGGGACAGGGTACCACAGATACGCAGTATTTT; CDR3: CATQSGQGTTDTQYF
size: few; D: TRBD1; V: TRBV6-1; J: TRBJ1-2; DNA: TGTGCCAGCAGTACGACAGGGGGCGATGGCTACACCTTC; CDR3: CASSTTGGDGYTF
size: few; D: NA; V: TRBV13; J: TRBJ2-1; DNA: TGTGCCAGCAGCTTAGGCCTGGTGCGATGGGCCCCTAACGATGAGCAGTTCTTC; CDR3: CASSLGLVRWAPNDEQFF
size: NA; D: NA; V: TRBV6-6; J: TRBJ1-2; DNA: TGTGCCAGCAGTCAGCAGGATAACTATGGCTACACCTTC; CDR3: CASSQQDNYGYTF
size: few; D: NA; V: TRBV6-1; J: TRBJ2-3; DNA: TGTGCCAGCCGCTCGTTAGGGGATACGCAGTATTTT; CDR3: CASRSLGDTQYF
size: few; D: NA; V: TRBV18; J: TRBJ1-5; DNA: TGTGCCAGCTCACCTGGGGCCCAACATCAGCCCCAGCATTTT; CDR3: CASSPGAQHQPQHF
size: few; D: NA; V: TRBV1; J: TRBJ2-3; DNA: TGCACCAGCAGCCAAGATAGGCGGGGCACAGATACGCAGTATTTT; CDR3: CTSSQDRRGTDTQYF
size: NA; D: NA; V: TRBV5-1; J: TRBJ2-5; DNA: TGCGCCAGCAGCCCCGGTCCGGGAGAGACCCAGTACTTC; CDR3: CASSPGPGETQYF
size: few; D: TRBD1; V: TRBV4-2; J: TRBJ1-2; DNA: TGTGCCAGCAGCCAGGAGGGACAGGGGTTCGACTATGGCTACACCTTC; CDR3: CASSQEGQGFDYGYTF
size: few; D: NA; V: TRBV18; J: TRBJ1-1; DNA: TGTGCCAGCTCACCAACGACGGCAATGAACACTGAAGCTTTCTTT; CDR3: CASSPTTAMNTEAFF
size: few; D: TRBD2; V: TRBV29-1; J: TRBJ2-7; DNA: TGCAGCGTTAAAGTCGGGACTAGCGGCTACGAGCAGTACTTC; CDR3: CSVKVGTSGYEQYF
size: NA; D: TRBD1; V: TRBV27; J: TRBJ1-4; DNA: TGTGCCAGCAGATTAGACAGGGGGCGCGTGGGGGATGAAAAACTGTTTTTT; CDR3: CASRLDRGRVGDEKLFF
size: few; D: NA; V: TRBV18; J: TRBJ2-1; DNA: TGTACCAGCTCACCACTCGATGGTTACAATGAGCAGTTCTTC; CDR3: CTSSPLDGYNEQFF
size: few; D: NA; V: TRBV19; J: TRBJ1-2; DNA: TGTGCCAGTAACCTTTCTGACAGACCCCTCTATGGCTACACCTTC; CDR3: CASNLSDRPLYGYTF
size: few; D: NA; V: TRBV14; J: TRBJ2-1; DNA: TGTGCCAGCAGCCCGCTTAGACAGGGAGGTAATGAGCAGTTCTTC; CDR3: CASSPLRQGGNEQFF
size: NA; D: NA; V: TRBV5-1; J: TRBJ1-4; DNA: TGCGCCAGCAGCTTGGAATTTGCCCGAGGAAATGAAAAACTGTTTTTT; CDR3: CASSLEFARGNEKLFF
size: NA; D: TRBD1; V: TRBV28; J: TRBJ2-7; DNA: TGTGCCAGCAGTTTATCAGGGGGCGATCCCTACGAGCAGTACTTC; CDR3: CASSLSGGDPYEQYF
size: few; D: TRBD2; V: TRBV9; J: TRBJ2-1; DNA: TGTGCCAGCAGCGTTGACGGGGGGGTATGGAATGAGCAGTTCTTC; CDR3: CASSVDGGVWNEQFF
size: few; D: NA; V: TRBV7-9; J: TRBJ2-3; DNA: TGTGCCAGCAGCTTGGGCACAGATACGCAGTATTTT; CDR3: CASSLGTDTQYF
size: few; D: NA; V: TRBV29-1; J: TRBJ1-4; DNA: TGCAGCGTTGAACCCAGGGGAGCTAATGAAAAACTGTTTTTT; CDR3: CSVEPRGANEKLFF